This TCR beta chain was sequenced during a study of blood T cell repertoires in COVID-19. Overall study: Samples came from the United States, Italy and Spain, spanning acute and convalescent COVID-19.

The data were produced by immunoSEQ multiplex PCR, yet TCRdb's version contains in-frame clones alone and is incomplete. This sample has some 250,000 clones, with under 90% found just once. With 4 bases clipped from V and 5 bases from J, the junction kept 6 bases outside the gene matches. The length of the CDR3 is 15 residues. The germline V gene has CDR1 LNHDA and CDR2 SQIVND (reference sequence). This clonotype was sampled from a woman aged 18-29 years with acute or convalescent COVID-19. Sequencing was performed on peripheral blood. The chain is built from TRBV19 and TRBJ2-7, with 12 bases aligning to TRBD1. The CDR3 loop reads CASSTPGQGAHEQYF. For the CDR3, the DNA is TGTGCCAGTAGTACACCGGGACAGGGGGCCCACGAGCAGTACTTC.